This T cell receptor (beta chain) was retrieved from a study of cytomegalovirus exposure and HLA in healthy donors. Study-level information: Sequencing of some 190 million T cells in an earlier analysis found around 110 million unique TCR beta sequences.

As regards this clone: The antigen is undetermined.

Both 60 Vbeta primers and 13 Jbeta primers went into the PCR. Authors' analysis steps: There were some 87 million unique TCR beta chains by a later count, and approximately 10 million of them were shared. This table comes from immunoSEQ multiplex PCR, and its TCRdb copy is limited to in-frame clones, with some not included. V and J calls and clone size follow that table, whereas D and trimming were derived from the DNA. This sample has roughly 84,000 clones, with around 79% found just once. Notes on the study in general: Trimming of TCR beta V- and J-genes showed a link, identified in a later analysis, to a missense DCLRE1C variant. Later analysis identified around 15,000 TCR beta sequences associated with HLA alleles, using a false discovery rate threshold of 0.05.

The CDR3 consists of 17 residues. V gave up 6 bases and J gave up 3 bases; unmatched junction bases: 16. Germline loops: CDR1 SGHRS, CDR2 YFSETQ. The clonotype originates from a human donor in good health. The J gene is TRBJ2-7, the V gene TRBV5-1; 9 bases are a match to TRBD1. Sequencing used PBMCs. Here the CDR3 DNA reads TGCGCCAGCACCTACGGGGGTTCAGGACAGGGGTTCTACGAGCAGTACTTC. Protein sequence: CASTYGGSGQGFYEQYF.